The clone carrying this TCR beta chain occurred many times. The antigen is not known. Template switching added a universal primer site; cDNA carried unique molecular identifiers. From the 5' RACE reads, TCRdb called clonotypes with MiXCR, one entry per CDR3 protein. Among 750,000 to 950,000 distinct CDR3 sequences listed, 10% to 15% were seen once. These data belong to a study of identical twins. With 4 bases removed from V and 0 bases from J, the gap between germline ends came to 6 bases. CDR1 is LGHDT and CDR2 is YNNKEL in the germline V gene (reference sequence). The CDR3 is made up of 13 amino acids. Whole-study findings and limits: Conclusions were based on cross-sectional statistical analysis, without following the same donors.

The data also belong to a second study, concerning yellow fever vaccine responses in identical twins. Per that study: Vaccine T cell responses of twins reportedly seemed partly convergent and partly personalized.

The receptor comes from a woman aged 18-29 years in good health. Sequencing was done on a sample of PBMCs. The V call is TRBV3-1, the J call TRBJ1-1, with no clear D. The CDR3 DNA follows: TGTGCCAGCAGCCCCTCATTGAACACTGAAGCTTTCTTT. This gives the protein CASSPSLNTEAFF.